Listed here are 21 T cell receptor beta chains from one sample, sequenced in a study of blood T cells in healthy people across ages. It was with a sample-barcoded 5' primer and a J-beta primer mix that a second PCR of roughly 7 to 12 cycles was run. MiXCR, applied by TCRdb to the 5' RACE reads, yields one record per CDR3 protein. The sample lists over 600,000 distinct CDR3 sequences; about half were seen once. The specimen was blood. Receptor source: an older man in good health.

This chain links TRBV6-5 with TRBJ1-5; no reliable D call. The CDR3 runs to 15 residues. Germline CDR1 MNHEY, CDR2 SVGAGI. Trimming cost V 0 bases and J 7 bases, with 13 bases left between them. The CDR3 DNA reads as TGTGCCAGCAGTTACTCGCAACCCTCGGAGCAGCCCCAGCATTTT. Translating it yields CASSYSQPSEQPQHF.

This clonotype has ten or more counts. The V gene is TRBV20-1, the J gene TRBJ2-2; D possibly corresponds to TRBD1 (6 bases). The CDR3 covers 14 residues. Germline loops: CDR1 DFQATT, CDR2 SNEGSKA (reference sequence). Trimming took 2 bases from V and 1 from J, leaving 8 bases between them. The CDR3 coding sequence is TGCAGTGCTAGACCACAGGGGAACACCGGGGAGCTGTTTTTT. This encodes CSARPQGNTGELFF.

J is TRBJ2-1 and V is TRBV5-1; 15 positions agree with TRBD2. Unmatched junction bases numbered 8, after V lost 0 bases and J lost 10 bases. This CDR3 has 17 amino acids. The germline V gene encodes CDR1 SGHRS and CDR2 YFSETQ. CDR3 coding DNA: TGCGCCAGCAGCTTGGCCCCCGGGACTAGCGGGGGGAGGGAGCAGTTCTTC. It encodes CASSLAPGTSGGREQFF.

The chain uses TRBV20-1 and TRBJ1-5, with 9 bases identical to TRBD1. J lost 7 bases, V lost 0 bases, and 7 bases had no gene match. From germline, CDR1 is DFQATT and CDR2 SNEGSKA (reference sequence). This CDR3 spans 15 amino acids. The CDR3 DNA reads as TGCAGTGCTAGAGATCCGACAGGGGGAGACCAGCCCCAGCATTTT. Residues: CSARDPTGGDQPQHF.

The rearrangement links TRBV12-3 or TRBV12-4 to TRBJ1-5, with D possibly matching TRBD1 (5 bases). The CDR3 consists of 14 residues. Trimming removed 1 base from V and 6 bases from J, with 10 bases in between. In DNA, the CDR3 is TGTGCCAGCAGTTTAGGGGCAGGGTTTCAGCCCCAGCATTTT. This sequence encodes CASSLGAGFQPQHF.

Ten or more counts support this clonotype. The CDR3 DNA is TGTGCCAGCAGCGTAGGAGGAAACACCGGGGAGCTGTTTTTT. Amino acids: CASSVGGNTGELFF. The gene calls are TRBV9 and TRBJ2-2; no clear D gene. Trimming shortened V by 0 bases and J by 2 bases, and 5 bases separated the two germline ends. Germline CDR1 and CDR2: SGDLS and YYNGEE. The CDR3 runs 14 residues.

The chain uses TRBV27 and TRBJ2-7, with 11 bases that match TRBD2. Germline CDR1 is MNHEY and CDR2 is SMNVEV (reference sequence). Trimming took 5 bases from V and 0 from J; bases not matched to a gene: 6. This CDR3 is 16 amino acids long. This CDR3 is CASSVAGGGNSYEQYF. The CDR3 DNA is TGTGCCAGCAGTGTAGCGGGGGGGGGAAACTCCTACGAGCAGTACTTC.

The V gene is TRBV6-2 or TRBV6-3, the J gene TRBJ2-2; D remains ambiguous. Trimming stripped 6 bases from V and 4 bases from J, with 12 bases between. Germline assignment: CDR1 MNHEY and CDR2 SVGEGT. CDR3 length: 14 residues. CDR3 sequence reads: CASRKATPTGELFF. The CDR3 region has the DNA TGTGCCAGCAGAAAGGCTACCCCCACCGGGGAGCTGTTTTTT.

The chain uses TRBV29-1 and TRBJ1-1; D ambiguous. The CDR3 totals 12 residues. V shed 5 bases and J shed 6 bases, with 13 bases lying between them. Germline assignment: CDR1 SQVTM and CDR2 ANQGSEA. CDR3 residues: CSVRPGDAEAFF. In nucleotides, the CDR3 is TGCAGCGTTAGACCGGGAGACGCTGAAGCTTTCTTT.

This clonotype has ten or more counts. The chain employs TRBV28 and TRBJ2-6; 7 nucleotides align to TRBD2. The CDR3 is made up of 14 amino acids. The V and J ends lost 8 bases and 3 bases, in that order; junction bases with no gene match: 4. The germline CDR1 and CDR2 sequences are MDHEN and SYDVKM. The CDR3 bases are TGTGCCAGCCGGCGGGAGATTGGGGCCAACGTCCTGACTTTC. This codes for CASRREIGANVLTF.

This clonotype was seen many times. A much larger clone differs from this one at a single base, so this may be a read error. The V gene is TRBV5-1, the J gene TRBJ2-1; TRBD1 might be the D (6 bases). The germline V gene encodes CDR1 SGHRS and CDR2 YFSETQ. Trimming shortened V by 4 bases and J by 10 bases, and 15 bases separated the two germline ends. The CDR3 has 13 amino acids. CDR3 DNA: TGCGCCAGCAGCGTTACAGGGCCCGGGGAGCAGTTCTTC. Protein: CASSVTGPGEQFF.

This clonotype was counted a few times. The chain has TRBV13 and TRBJ2-1; 10 positions match TRBD2. CDR1 and CDR2 (germline): PRHDT, FYEKMQ (reference sequence). This CDR3 comprises 16 residues. Losses at the gene ends were 6 bases for V and 2 bases for J; bases not matched to a gene: 7. CDR3 bases: TGTGCCAGCAGTCACGAAGCGGGAGGGCCCTACAATGAGCAGTTCTTC. This sequence encodes CASSHEAGGPYNEQFF.

The rearrangement uses TRBV7-2 and TRBJ1-6; D ambiguous. Trimming took 8 bases from V and 5 from J, leaving 16 bases between them. This CDR3 is built from 15 residues. The germline V gene encodes CDR1 SGHTA and CDR2 FQGNSA. CDR3 in DNA: TGTGCCAGCGGTAAAAGGGCCGGGGATAATTCACCCCTCCACTTT. It specifies CASGKRAGDNSPLHF.

The chain recombines TRBV7-8 with TRBJ1-1; 10 bases fit TRBD1. The CDR3 sequence is 18 residues long. V gave up 1 base and J gave up 2 bases; unmatched junction bases: 10. In germline, CDR1 is SGHVS, CDR2 FQNEAQ. In nucleotides, the CDR3 is TGTGCCAGCAGCTTAGTAGGGACAGGGGCCTCCTCTAACACTGAAGCTTTCTTT. This encodes CASSLVGTGASSNTEAFF.

The rearrangement joins TRBV6-2 or TRBV6-3 to TRBJ2-1; 10 positions agree with TRBD2. The CDR3 runs 14 residues. In germline, CDR1 is MNHEY, CDR2 SVGEGT. The trim removed 2 bases at V and 9 bases at J, leaving 4 bases unmatched. The CDR3 is CASSYGIAGGEQFF. The CDR3 bases are TGTGCCAGCAGTTACGGTATAGCGGGAGGTGAGCAGTTCTTC.

The V call is TRBV7-2, the J call TRBJ2-1; 11 nucleotides match TRBD2. The CDR3 has 15 amino acids. From germline, CDR1 is SGHTA and CDR2 FQGNSA. J was trimmed by 7 bases and V by 7 bases; bases with no gene match: 9. This CDR3 is CTSTVALAGGNEQFF. Written as DNA, the CDR3 is TGTACCAGCACCGTAGCGCTAGCGGGAGGAAATGAGCAGTTCTTC.

The rearrangement links TRBV12-5 to TRBJ2-3; D is undetermined. The V and J ends lost 2 bases and 3 bases respectively, with 6 bases between them. The germline V gene has CDR1 LGHNT and CDR2 FRNRAP. The CDR3 spans 13 residues. CDR3 DNA sequence: TGTGCTAGTGGTTTGCCCACTACAGATACGCAGTATTTT. Protein: CASGLPTTDTQYF.

This clonotype was seen repeatedly, ten times or more. V gene TRBV29-1 combines with J gene TRBJ2-1, with a possible D match to TRBD1 (5 bases). V was pared by 6 bases and J by 8 bases, with 23 bases between. CDR1 is SQVTM and CDR2 is ANQGSEA in the germline V gene. The CDR3 is made up of 15 amino acids. CDR3 sequence reads: CSVLGVPGMLDEQFF. CDR3 in DNA: TGCAGCGTATTAGGGGTCCCCGGCATGCTCGATGAGCAGTTCTTC.

About this clonotype itself: This may be a read error, as it is one base from a much larger clone. This chain uses TRBV11-2 with TRBJ2-5; D might be TRBD1 (6 bases). The DNA end is more similar to TRBJ2-7, so the J call may be wrong. CDR1 and CDR2 from the germline V gene are SGHAT and FQNNGV. This CDR3 has 13 amino acids. CDR3 DNA sequence: TGTGCCAGCAGCTTTAACAGGGCCCACGAGCAGTACTTC. Its protein is CASSFNRAHEQYF.

This clonotype was counted only a few times. Possible read error: a much larger clone is one base away. The chain's CDR3 is CASSLEGPYNEQYF. CDR3 nucleotides: TGCGCCAGCAGCTTAGAGGGTCCCTACAATGAGCAGTACTTC. V and J are TRBV5-1 and TRBJ2-5, with D possibly TRBD2 on 5 matching bases. The CDR3 sequence is 14 residues long. Germline loops: CDR1 SGHRS, CDR2 YFSETQ. Trimming removed 2 bases from V and 11 bases from J, with 19 bases in between. Together with reference TRBV5-1 and TRBJ2-5, the CDR3 gives the full variable domain: KAGVTQTPRYLIKTRGQQVTLSCSPISGHRSVSWYQQTPGQGLQFLFEYFSETQRNKGNFPGRFSGRQFSNSRSEMNVSTLELGDSALYLCASSLEGPYNEQYFGPGTRLLVL.

The chain employs TRBV7-2 and TRBJ1-5; 7 bases map to TRBD1. There are 14 residues in the CDR3. Germline V lookup: CDR1 SGHTA, CDR2 FQGNSA. Trimming at V came to 5 bases and at J to 3 bases, leaving 4 bases not matched to a gene. The CDR3 sequence: CASSVGQANQPQHF. DNA for the CDR3: TGTGCCAGCAGCGTCGGACAGGCCAATCAGCCCCAGCATTTT.